This T cell receptor beta chain was sequenced during a study of T-cell memory formation after mild COVID-19. Study information: Largely donor-specific TCR clusters were found. Study-level results: Memory sampled before infection contained some responding clones, suggesting cross-reactive memory joined. Mostly located in CM and EM were contracting CD4+ clones, with contracting CD8+ clones located in EMRA.

Germline trimming cut 1 base from V and 4 bases from J; bases unmatched to any gene: 4. The CDR3 consists of 15 residues. Per germline, CDR1 SGHRS and CDR2 YFSETQ. TCRdb recomputed calls from the 5' RACE reads with MiXCR, one row per CDR3 protein. Among fewer than 250,000 distinct CDR3 sequences, about 10% were seen once, and the ten largest hold approximately 3%. This clonotype was recorded many times. Its antigen remains unknown. The sample consisted of PBMCs or a T cell subset sorted from them (not recorded which). This chain links TRBV5-1 with TRBJ2-1; 8 bases line up with TRBD2. The receptor was isolated from a man aged 18 to 30 who had mild COVID-19 (a few samples of this study predate the infection). Cell type and time point are not known. The CDR3, as DNA: TGCGCCAGCAGCTTGTCGTCTAGCGGGTACAATGAGCAGTTCTTC. Translation gives CASSLSSSGYNEQFF.